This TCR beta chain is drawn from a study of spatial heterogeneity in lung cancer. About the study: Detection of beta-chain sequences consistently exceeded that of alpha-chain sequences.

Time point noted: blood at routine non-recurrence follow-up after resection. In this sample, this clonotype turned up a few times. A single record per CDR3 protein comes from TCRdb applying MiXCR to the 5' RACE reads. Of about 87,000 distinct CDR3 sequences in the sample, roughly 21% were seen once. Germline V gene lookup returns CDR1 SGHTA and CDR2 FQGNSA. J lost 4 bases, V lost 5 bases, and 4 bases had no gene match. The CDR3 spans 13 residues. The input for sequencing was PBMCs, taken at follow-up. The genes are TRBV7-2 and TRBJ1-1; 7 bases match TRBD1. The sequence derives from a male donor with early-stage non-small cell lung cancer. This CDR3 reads CASSPPGGTEAFF. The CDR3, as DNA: TGTGCCAGCAGCCCCCCAGGGGGCACTGAAGCTTTCTTT.